A selection of T cell receptor beta chains follows, all from one sample in a study of T-cell reconstitution after alpha-beta-depleted transplantation in children. Each CDR3 protein gets one entry after TCRdb re-called the PCR reads with MiXCR. The table records over 200,000 distinct CDR3 sequences, approximately 8.4% of them present only once. The input for sequencing was PBMCs, mostly from graft donor cells, taken 360 days after TCRalphabeta/CD19-depleted stem cell transplant. These receptor sequences come from a male patient aged 2-9 years who had a stem cell transplant for acute myeloid leukemia, so the T cells may come from the graft donor. Each CDR3 is given without its conserved first and last residue. Fields, in order: J gene, V gene, CDR3 protein.

j_call: TRBJ2-2; v_call: TRBV7-2; cdr3_aa: ASSLAVGTGELF
j_call: TRBJ2-1; v_call: TRBV12-3/TRBV12-4; cdr3_aa: ASSTWGTRSSSLF
j_call: TRBJ2-7; v_call: TRBV12-3/TRBV12-4; cdr3_aa: ASSSPSGRAAYEQY
j_call: TRBJ2-5; v_call: TRBV7-9; cdr3_aa: ASSRGPGLAGPKTQY
j_call: TRBJ1-6; v_call: TRBV20-1; cdr3_aa: SARSGSGPPLH
j_call: TRBJ2-5; v_call: TRBV20-1; cdr3_aa: SATGTARETQY
j_call: TRBJ2-1; v_call: TRBV7-3; cdr3_aa: ASSSDRGSYNEQF
j_call: TRBJ2-3; v_call: TRBV7-2; cdr3_aa: ASSLAGLGATQY
j_call: TRBJ2-7; v_call: TRBV5-5; cdr3_aa: ASSWIQTLYSYEQY
j_call: TRBJ2-3; v_call: TRBV11-2; cdr3_aa: ASSWTSRRDTQY
j_call: TRBJ2-1; v_call: TRBV12-3/TRBV12-4; cdr3_aa: ASSPRTSGNNEQF
j_call: TRBJ1-1; v_call: TRBV12-3/TRBV12-4; cdr3_aa: ASSSVGFETEAF
j_call: TRBJ2-1; v_call: TRBV7-7; cdr3_aa: ASSSSRTPTYNEQF
j_call: TRBJ2-3; v_call: TRBV7-3; cdr3_aa: ASSQQPLSISSTDTQY
j_call: TRBJ2-5; v_call: TRBV28; cdr3_aa: AIGKDYRETQY
j_call: TRBJ2-1; v_call: TRBV20-1; cdr3_aa: SAREGYGGNEQF
j_call: TRBJ2-1; v_call: TRBV4-3; cdr3_aa: ASSQEVPPPYNEQF
j_call: TRBJ2-5; v_call: TRBV20-1; cdr3_aa: SAQGRAGGPETQY
j_call: TRBJ1-5; v_call: TRBV7-2; cdr3_aa: ASSLQDQPQH
j_call: TRBJ2-1; v_call: TRBV15; cdr3_aa: ATSRLRGLYNEQF
j_call: TRBJ2-7; v_call: TRBV10-3; cdr3_aa: AITRLAGENEQY
j_call: TRBJ2-7; v_call: TRBV30; cdr3_aa: AWSVGGYEQY